These 16 T cell receptor beta chains originate from one sample sequenced in a study of cytomegalovirus exposure and HLA in healthy donors. PCR used 60 Vbeta primers and 13 Jbeta primers. TCRdb's table, derived via immunoSEQ multiplex PCR, lists solely in-frame clones and lacks some. The data show about 140,000 clones, roughly three fifths seen once. The sequenced sample consisted of PBMCs. Receptors were obtained from a woman in her sixties in good health and CMV-seronegative.

This chain links TRBV4-3 with TRBJ2-1; 13 bases are shared with TRBD2. The V and J ends lost 0 bases and 12 bases, in that order; junction bases with no gene match: 11. Germline CDR1 and CDR2: LGHNA and YSLEER. The CDR3 spans 17 residues. This chain's CDR3 is CASSQEFGLAGALRQFF. The CDR3 DNA reads TGCGCCAGCAGCCAAGAATTCGGACTAGCGGGGGCCCTCAGGCAGTTCTTC.

V and J are TRBV6-5 and TRBJ2-1, with no clear D. V lost 7 bases and J lost 9, with 10 bases in between. Germline V gene sequence: CDR1 MNHEY, CDR2 SVGAGI. CDR3 length: 11 residues. The CDR3 loop reads CASTFSSEQFF. In nucleotides, the CDR3 is TGTGCCAGCACCTTTTCGAGTGAGCAGTTCTTC.

This rearrangement joins TRBV9 to TRBJ2-5, with 9 bases lining up with TRBD2. Germline trimming cut 4 bases from V and 1 base from J; bases unmatched to any gene: 5. This CDR3 has 15 amino acids. CDR1 and CDR2 from the germline V gene are SGDLS and YYNGEE. Here the CDR3 DNA reads TGTGCCAGCAGCCCGGGCGGGAGGGCCCAAGAGACCCAGTACTTC. Amino acids: CASSPGGRAQETQYF.

The chain couples TRBV25-1 to TRBJ2-5; 7 bases fit TRBD2. This CDR3 comprises 15 residues. The V gene end was trimmed by 2 bases and the J gene end by 1 base; junction bases not matched to a gene: 4. Germline CDR1 MGHDK, CDR2 SYGVNS. DNA for the CDR3: TGTGCCAGCAGTGAAATGCGGGGGATCCAAGAGACCCAGTACTTC. Residues: CASSEMRGIQETQYF.

The chain combines TRBV19 with TRBJ1-1, with D unresolved. CDR3 length: 13 residues. Trimming removed 6 bases from V and 0 bases from J, with 8 bases in between. Per the germline V gene, CDR1 is LNHDA and CDR2 is SQIVND (reference sequence). The CDR3 DNA reads TGTGCCAGTAGCGTTTTCGTGAACACTGAAGCTTTCTTT. This translates into CASSVFVNTEAFF.

The chain links TRBV5-1 to TRBJ2-3, with 16 bases lining up with TRBD2. The V gene end was trimmed by 3 bases and the J gene end by 0 bases; junction bases not matched to a gene: 4. The CDR3 runs 18 residues. Looked up from germline, CDR1 is SGHRS and CDR2 is YFSETQ. For the CDR3, the DNA is TGCGCCAGCAGCTCGGGACTAGCGGGGGGGCCTAGCACAGATACGCAGTATTTT. Protein product: CASSSGLAGGPSTDTQYF. Looking up the rest from reference TRBV5-1 and TRBJ2-3 gives the full variable domain: KAGVTQTPRYLIKTRGQQVTLSCSPISGHRSVSWYQQTPGQGLQFLFEYFSETQRNKGNFPGRFSGRQFSNSRSEMNVSTLELGDSALYLCASSSGLAGGPSTDTQYFGPGTRLTVL.

The V gene is TRBV5-5, the J gene TRBJ2-2; D unclear. This CDR3 comprises 13 residues. CDR1 SGHKS and CDR2 YYEKEE come from the germline V gene (reference sequence). With 0 bases removed from V and 6 bases from J, the gap between germline ends came to 6 bases. CDR3 region: CASSLVGPGELFF. For the CDR3, the DNA is TGTGCCAGCAGCTTGGTTGGGCCCGGGGAGCTGTTTTTT.

This clone was observed a handful of times. The gene calls are TRBV5-8 and TRBJ1-1; D remains unclear. Looked up from germline, CDR1 is SGHTS and CDR2 is YDEGEE. The ends were cut back, 4 bases at V and 1 base at J, with 14 bases in the middle. CDR3 size: 15 residues. CDR3: CASSTRAGRNTEAFF. CDR3 bases: TGTGCCAGCAGCACCCGGGCGGGGAGGAACACTGAAGCTTTCTTT.

This chain links TRBV5-6 with TRBJ1-6; possible D gene TRBD1, 5 bases. The V gene's germline CDR1 is SGHDT and CDR2 YYEEEE. The CDR3 runs 14 residues. Between the trimmed V and J ends, which lost 1 base and 7 bases, there was a span of 9 bases. The DNA for the CDR3 is TGTGCCAGCAGCTTGAGGGCAGGGAATTCACCCCTCCACTTT. It yields the protein CASSLRAGNSPLHF.

The chain is built from TRBV5-6 and TRBJ1-2; 9 positions match TRBD1. The length of the CDR3 is 15 residues. V lost 6 bases and J lost 1; bases outside the gene matches: 7. The germline V gene has CDR1 SGHDT and CDR2 YYEEEE. CDR3 sequence (DNA): TGTGCCAGCACCCCGGGACAGGGAGGTAACTATGGCTACACCTTC. Amino acids: CASTPGQGGNYGYTF. Looking up the rest from reference TRBV5-6 and TRBJ1-2 gives the full variable domain: DAGVTQSPTHLIKTRGQQVTLRCSPKSGHDTVSWYQQALGQGPQFIFQYYEEEERQRGNFPDRFSGHQFPNYSSELNVNALLLGDSALYLCASTPGQGGNYGYTFGSGTRLTVV.

In regard to this clone: Within the sample, other DNA sequences also encode this same CDR3. This chain joins TRBV19 and TRBJ1-1, with D tentatively TRBD1 (5 bases). This CDR3 contains 13 residues. Germline V gene lookup returns CDR1 LNHDA and CDR2 SQIVND (reference sequence). Trimming removed 5 bases at V and 4 bases at J, with 11 bases between. The CDR3 DNA is TGTGCCAGTAGTTTGCGGGGGTTCACTGAAGCTTTCTTT. This codes for CASSLRGFTEAFF.

The genes are TRBV28 and TRBJ2-3; D is unclear. Trimming took 3 bases from V and 0 from J, leaving 4 bases between them. The CDR3 contains 13 residues. Germline V CDR1 and CDR2: MDHEN, SYDVKM. CDR3 DNA: TGTGCCAGCAGTTTTTATAGCACAGATACGCAGTATTTT. Protein product: CASSFYSTDTQYF.

This chain uses TRBV5-1 with TRBJ2-7; the match to TRBD2 covers 8 bases. CDR3 length: 15 residues. V lost 3 bases and J lost 0; bases outside the gene matches: 5. Germline CDR1 reads SGHRS; CDR2 reads YFSETQ. The CDR3 loop is CASSSSGGDSYEQYF. DNA for the CDR3: TGCGCCAGCAGCTCGTCGGGGGGGGACTCCTACGAGCAGTACTTC.

The gene calls are TRBV5-6 and TRBJ2-1; weak D call: TRBD2 (6 bases). CDR3 length equals 15 residues. CDR1 and CDR2 from the germline V gene are SGHDT and YYEEEE. Trimming cost V 3 bases and J 5 bases, with 15 bases left between them. DNA of the CDR3: TGTGCCAGCAGCTCGGGACTCTTGATCCACAATGAGCAGTTCTTC. Encoded protein: CASSSGLLIHNEQFF. The full variable domain, its missing parts supplied by reference TRBV5-6 and TRBJ2-1, is DAGVTQSPTHLIKTRGQQVTLRCSPKSGHDTVSWYQQALGQGPQFIFQYYEEEERQRGNFPDRFSGHQFPNYSSELNVNALLLGDSALYLCASSSGLLIHNEQFFGPGTRLTVL.

The rearrangement uses TRBV19 and TRBJ2-7; 7 nucleotides match TRBD1. CDR3 length: 15 residues. The V gene's germline CDR1 is LNHDA and CDR2 SQIVND (reference sequence). V shed 4 bases and J 3 bases; nucleotides not matched to a gene: 9. CDR3 in amino acids: CASSTLPAGGYEQYF. In DNA, the CDR3 is TGTGCCAGTAGTACCCTCCCGGCAGGGGGCTACGAGCAGTACTTC.

The V and J genes are TRBV5-4 and TRBJ1-6; 7 nucleotides line up with TRBD1. Germline values: CDR1 SGHNT, CDR2 YYREEE (reference sequence). The CDR3 has 16 residues. V was pared by 4 bases and J by 0 bases, with 4 bases of the junction left unmatched. The CDR3 reads CASSIDRDSYNSPLHF. The DNA of the CDR3 is TGTGCCAGCAGCATCGACAGGGACTCCTATAATTCACCCCTCCACTTT.